The present T cell receptor beta chain was sequenced within a study of cytomegalovirus exposure and HLA in healthy donors. Study conclusions and caveats: A few CMV-associated chains proved CMV antigen-specific in vitro. Later analysis reportedly placed an Asian-associated ancestry cluster below the roughly 700-donor mean in N-insertions.

This CDR3 is built from 15 residues. Germline V gene lookup returns CDR1 SGHRS and CDR2 YFSETQ. Trimming stripped 6 bases from V and 1 base from J, with 13 bases between. Primers: 60 Vbeta forward and 13 Jbeta reverse. Produced via immunoSEQ multiplex PCR; TCRdb's table is partial and in-frame only. This repertoire shows approximately 140,000 clones, over 75% found once; its top ten account for 8.8%. Note on this clone: Its matching antigen is unknown.

V and J are TRBV5-1 and TRBJ2-2, with D possibly TRBD1 on 5 matching bases. The sequencing sample was made of PBMCs. The receptor was derived from a woman in her fifties or sixties in good health and CMV-seropositive. The CDR3 reads CASKGQGQNTGELFF. The CDR3 bases are TGCGCCAGCAAAGGGCAGGGCCAGAACACCGGGGAGCTGTTTTTT.